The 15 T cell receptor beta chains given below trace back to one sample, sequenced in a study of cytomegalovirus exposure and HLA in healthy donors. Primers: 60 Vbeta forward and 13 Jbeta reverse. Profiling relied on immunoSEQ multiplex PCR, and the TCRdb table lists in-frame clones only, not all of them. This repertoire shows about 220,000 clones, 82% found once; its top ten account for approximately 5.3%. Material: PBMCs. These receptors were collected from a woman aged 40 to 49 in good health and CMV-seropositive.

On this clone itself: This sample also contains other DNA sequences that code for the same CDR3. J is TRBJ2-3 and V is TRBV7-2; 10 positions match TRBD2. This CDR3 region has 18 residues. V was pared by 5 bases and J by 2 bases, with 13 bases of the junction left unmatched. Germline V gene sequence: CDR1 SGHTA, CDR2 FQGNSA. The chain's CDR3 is CASSIRPPSGGFTDTQYF. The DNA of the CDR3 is TGTGCCAGCAGCATTCGTCCCCCTAGCGGGGGTTTCACAGATACGCAGTATTTT. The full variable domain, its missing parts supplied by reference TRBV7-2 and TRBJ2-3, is GAGVSQSPSNKVTEKGKDVELRCDPISGHTALYWYRQSLGQGLEFLIYFQGNSAPDKSGLPSDRFSAERTGGSVSTLTIQRTQQEDSAVYLCASSIRPPSGGFTDTQYFGPGTRLTVL.

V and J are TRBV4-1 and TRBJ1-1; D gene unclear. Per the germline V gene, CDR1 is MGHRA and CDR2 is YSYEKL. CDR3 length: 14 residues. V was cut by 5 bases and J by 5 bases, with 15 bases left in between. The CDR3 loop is CASSFVPGGTEAFF. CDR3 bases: TGCGCCAGCAGCTTCGTCCCGGGCGGGACTGAAGCTTTCTTT.

CDR3 sequence (DNA): TGTGCCACTGGCAGGGGGGCTAACTATGGCTACACCTTC. This sequence encodes CATGRGANYGYTF. The chain joins TRBV28 to TRBJ1-2, with 7 bases aligning to TRBD1. Trimming took 10 bases from V and 0 from J; bases not matched to a gene: 5. The CDR3 extends over 13 amino acids. Looked up from germline, CDR1 is MDHEN and CDR2 is SYDVKM.

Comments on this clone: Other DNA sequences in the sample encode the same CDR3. In DNA, the CDR3 is TGCGCCAGCAGTCACGACAGGCTAACAAACACTGAAGCTTTCTTT. Its translation is CASSHDRLTNTEAFF. The chain couples TRBV5-1 to TRBJ1-1, with a tentative D call TRBD1 (6 bases). Germline V CDR1 and CDR2: SGHRS, YFSETQ. This CDR3 is 15 amino acids long. V dropped 5 bases and J dropped 2 bases, with 16 bases sitting between them. Combining the CDR3 with reference TRBV5-1 and TRBJ1-1 gives the whole variable domain KAGVTQTPRYLIKTRGQQVTLSCSPISGHRSVSWYQQTPGQGLQFLFEYFSETQRNKGNFPGRFSGRQFSNSRSEMNVSTLELGDSALYLCASSHDRLTNTEAFFGQGTRLTVV.

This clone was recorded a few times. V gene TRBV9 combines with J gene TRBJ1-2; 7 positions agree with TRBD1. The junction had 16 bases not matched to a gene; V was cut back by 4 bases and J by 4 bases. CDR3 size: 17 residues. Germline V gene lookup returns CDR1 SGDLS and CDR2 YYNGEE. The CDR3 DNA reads TGTGCCAGCAGCTTAGGAACGCGGACAGGCCCCTCCTATGGCTACACCTTC. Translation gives CASSLGTRTGPSYGYTF.

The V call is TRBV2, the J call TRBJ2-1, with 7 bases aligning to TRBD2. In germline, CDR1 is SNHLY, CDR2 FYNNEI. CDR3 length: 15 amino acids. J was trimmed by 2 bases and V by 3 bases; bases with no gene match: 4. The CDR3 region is CASSELGGTYNEQFF. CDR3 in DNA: TGTGCCAGCAGTGAGTTGGGGGGGACCTACAATGAGCAGTTCTTC.

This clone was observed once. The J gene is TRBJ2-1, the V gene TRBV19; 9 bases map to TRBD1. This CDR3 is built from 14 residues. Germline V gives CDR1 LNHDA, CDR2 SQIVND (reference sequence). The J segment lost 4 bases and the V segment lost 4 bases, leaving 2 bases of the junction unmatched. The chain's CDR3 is CASSSGTGYNEQFF. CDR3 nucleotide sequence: TGTGCCAGTAGTAGCGGGACAGGGTACAATGAGCAGTTCTTC.

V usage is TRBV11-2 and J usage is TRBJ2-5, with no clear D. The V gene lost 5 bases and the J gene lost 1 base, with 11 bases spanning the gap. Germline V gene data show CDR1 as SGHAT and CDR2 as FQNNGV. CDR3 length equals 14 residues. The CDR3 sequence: CASSQPWAQETQYF. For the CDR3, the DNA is TGTGCCAGCAGCCAACCTTGGGCCCAAGAGACCCAGTACTTC.

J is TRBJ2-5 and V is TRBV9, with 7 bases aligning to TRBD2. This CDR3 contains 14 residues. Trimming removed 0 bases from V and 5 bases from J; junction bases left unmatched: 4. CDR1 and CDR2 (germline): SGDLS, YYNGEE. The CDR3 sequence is CASSVGLGGETQYF. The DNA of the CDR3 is TGTGCCAGCAGCGTAGGATTGGGGGGGGAGACCCAGTACTTC.

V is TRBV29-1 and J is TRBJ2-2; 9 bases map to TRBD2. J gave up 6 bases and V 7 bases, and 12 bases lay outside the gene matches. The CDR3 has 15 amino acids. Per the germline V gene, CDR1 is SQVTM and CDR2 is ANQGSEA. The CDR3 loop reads CSERAGTSIPGELFF. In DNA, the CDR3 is TGCAGCGAGAGAGCCGGGACTAGCATCCCCGGGGAGCTGTTTTTT.

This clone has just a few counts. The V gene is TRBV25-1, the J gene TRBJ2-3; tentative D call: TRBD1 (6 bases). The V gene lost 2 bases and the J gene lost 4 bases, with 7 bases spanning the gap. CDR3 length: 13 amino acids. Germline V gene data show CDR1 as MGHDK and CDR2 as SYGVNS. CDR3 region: CASSEAGADTQYF. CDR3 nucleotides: TGTGCCAGCAGTGAAGCAGGGGCAGATACGCAGTATTTT.

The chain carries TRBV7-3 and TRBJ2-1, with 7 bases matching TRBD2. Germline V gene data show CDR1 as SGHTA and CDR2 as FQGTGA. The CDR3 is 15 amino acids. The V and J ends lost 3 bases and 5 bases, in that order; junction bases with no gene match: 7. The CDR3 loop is CASSLGGGRHNEQFF. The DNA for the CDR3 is TGTGCCAGCAGCTTGGGGGGGGGTCGTCACAATGAGCAGTTCTTC.

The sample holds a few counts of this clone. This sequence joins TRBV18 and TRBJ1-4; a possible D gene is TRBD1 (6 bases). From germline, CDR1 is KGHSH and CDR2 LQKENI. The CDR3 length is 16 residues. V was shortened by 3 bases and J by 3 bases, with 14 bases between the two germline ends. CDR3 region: CASSPMSRGANEKLFF. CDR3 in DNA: TGTGCCAGCTCACCTATGAGCAGGGGAGCTAATGAAAAACTGTTTTTT. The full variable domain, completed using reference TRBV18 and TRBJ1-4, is NAGVMQNPRHLVRRRGQEARLRCSPMKGHSHVYWYRQLPEEGLKFMVYLQKENIIDESGMPKERFSAEFPKEGPSILRIQQVVRGDSAAYFCASSPMSRGANEKLFFGSGTQLSVL.

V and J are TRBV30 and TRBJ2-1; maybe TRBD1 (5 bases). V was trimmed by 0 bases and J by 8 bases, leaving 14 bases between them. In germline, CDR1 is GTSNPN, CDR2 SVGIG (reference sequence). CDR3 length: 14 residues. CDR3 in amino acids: CAWSVQALWDEQFF. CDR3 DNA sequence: TGTGCCTGGAGTGTACAGGCTTTATGGGATGAGCAGTTCTTC.

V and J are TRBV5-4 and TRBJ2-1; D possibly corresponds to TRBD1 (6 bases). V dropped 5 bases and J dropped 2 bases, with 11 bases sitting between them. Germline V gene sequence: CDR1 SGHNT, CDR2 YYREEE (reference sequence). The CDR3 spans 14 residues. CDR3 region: CASSGGRTYNEQFF. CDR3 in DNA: TGTGCCAGCAGTGGGGGCCGCACCTACAATGAGCAGTTCTTC.